The 7 T cell receptor beta chains in this list originate from one sample, sequenced in a study of blood T cell repertoires in COVID-19. Method: immunoSEQ multiplex PCR; TCRdb's copy keeps in-frame clones and lacks some. Of around 320,000 clones in the sample, approximately 88% were seen once. Sequencing was performed on peripheral blood. The receptors were gathered from a woman younger than 45 who had recovered from COVID-19.

The chain combines TRBV2 with TRBJ2-3, with 7 positions matching TRBD1. With 9 bases clipped from V and 2 bases from J, the junction kept 8 bases outside the gene matches. The CDR3 has 14 amino acids. Germline values: CDR1 SNHLY, CDR2 FYNNEI. The CDR3 DNA reads TGTGCCAGTGCCCTCGGGACAGCCACAGATACGCAGTATTTT. Translation gives CASALGTATDTQYF.

The chain recombines TRBV19 with TRBJ1-5; D is unresolved. Trimming pared 3 bases from V and 2 bases from J, leaving 8 bases between. The CDR3 has 14 residues. Germline V lookup: CDR1 LNHDA, CDR2 SQIVND (reference sequence). Here the CDR3 reads CASSIISGNQPQHF. For the CDR3, the DNA is TGTGCCAGTAGTATTATTTCGGGCAATCAGCCCCAGCATTTT.

The chain has TRBV10-3 and TRBJ1-3; 8 bases align to TRBD1. Trimming removed 2 bases from V and 1 base from J; junction bases left unmatched: 7. The CDR3 covers 17 residues. Germline values: CDR1 ENHRY, CDR2 SYGVKD. For the CDR3, the DNA is TGTGCCATCAGTGAGCTTCTGACAGGGGCGTCTGGAAACACCATATATTTT. This translates into CAISELLTGASGNTIYF.

The rearrangement uses TRBV10-3 and TRBJ1-2; D not certain. There are 12 residues in the CDR3. Germline values: CDR1 ENHRY, CDR2 SYGVKD. The V gene lost 2 bases and the J gene lost 8 bases, with 9 bases spanning the gap. Here the CDR3 DNA reads TGTGCCATCAGTGAGGGAGGGTTAGGCTACACCTTC. Encoded protein: CAISEGGLGYTF.

V gene TRBV29-1 combines with J gene TRBJ1-5; 8 bases are shared with TRBD1. After removal of 4 bases from V and 2 bases from J, the junction contained 4 bases not matched to a gene. CDR1 and CDR2 from the germline V gene are SQVTM and ANQGSEA. The CDR3 spans 14 residues. The CDR3 bases are TGCAGCGTTGCAACAGGGGGAGGCAATCAGCCCCAGCATTTT. This codes for CSVATGGGNQPQHF.

This chain links TRBV5-5 with TRBJ1-5; 7 positions agree with TRBD1. V gave up 2 bases and J gave up 1 base; unmatched junction bases: 6. CDR1 and CDR2 (germline): SGHKS, YYEKEE (reference sequence). The CDR3 sequence is 16 residues long. CDR3 sequence: CASSFSGTVSNQPQHF. DNA of the CDR3: TGTGCCAGCAGCTTTTCCGGGACAGTGAGCAATCAGCCCCAGCATTTT. Complete variable domain (other parts from reference TRBV5-5 and TRBJ1-5): DAGVTQSPTHLIKTRGQQVTLRCSPISGHKSVSWYQQVLGQGPQFIFQYYEKEERGRGNFPDRFSARQFPNYSSELNVNALLLGDSALYLCASSFSGTVSNQPQHFGDGTRLSIL.

The V gene is TRBV5-1, the J gene TRBJ2-7, with TRBD2 identical over 13 bases. The CDR3 runs 18 residues. Germline CDR1 SGHRS, CDR2 YFSETQ. J was trimmed by 5 bases and V by 4 bases; bases with no gene match: 15. In DNA form, the CDR3 reads TGCGCCAGCAGCCGATTTGTAGGGACTAGCGGGGTGAAGGACGAGCAGTACTTC. This codes for CASSRFVGTSGVKDEQYF.